The 10 T cell receptor beta chains listed next were all sequenced from one sample in a study of tumor-infiltrating lymphocytes in primary liver carcinoma. Constant-region priming of approximately 500 ng total RNA yielded TCR beta cDNA. Three rounds of nested multiplex PCR with slightly modified ARM-PCR produced TCR beta libraries. TRBV1-TRBV30 forward primers and a C-beta reverse primer were used in the first two PCR rounds, which each ran for about 9 cycles. TCRdb passed the multiplex PCR reads through MiXCR, listing each CDR3 protein once. This sample has around 210,000 distinct CDR3 sequences, with almost 65% found just once. Germline DNA was extracted alongside blood RNA, which was obtained from unsorted whole blood. Sequences were obtained from peripheral blood. Receptor source: a woman aged 55 to 70 with primary liver carcinoma and hepatitis B virus infection.

Comments on this clonotype: As the CDR3 is not closed by the conserved phenylalanine or tryptophan, this likely results from a read error. The chain carries TRBV2 and TRBJ2-7, with 11 bases that match TRBD2. The CDR3 has 15 residues. V lost 6 bases, J lost 2 bases, and 6 bases stayed unmatched. Germline V gene lookup returns CDR1 SNHLY and CDR2 FYNNEI. The CDR3 DNA follows: TGTGCCAGCAGCCCTGGACTAGCGGGTGCCTACGAGCAGTACTTG. Protein: CASSPGLAGAYEQYL.

The gene calls are TRBV11-2 and TRBJ2-3, with D hard to call. Germline-derived CDR1 and CDR2 are SGHAT and FQNNGV. This CDR3 has 14 amino acids. The CDR3 here is CAGSLSASTDTQYF. The CDR3, as DNA: TGTGCTGGCAGCCTCTCGGCCAGCACAGATACGCAGTATTTT.

This clonotype occurred a few times. The chain recombines TRBV6-5 with TRBJ2-5; tentative D call: TRBD2 (6 bases). Germline CDR1 reads MNHEY; CDR2 reads SVGAGI. The CDR3 sequence is 13 residues long. The V gene lost 6 bases and the J gene lost 3 bases, with 11 bases spanning the gap. CDR3 DNA sequence: TGTGCCAGCAGGGATAGCGGAGAAGAGACCCAGTACTTC. It encodes CASRDSGEETQYF.

Comments on this clonotype: This may stem from a read error, because a much larger clone lies one nucleotide away. The chain employs TRBV4-2 and TRBJ1-1; D is possibly TRBD1 (5 bases). The CDR3 length is 15 residues. CDR1 and CDR2 (germline): LGHNA, YNFKEQ. CDR3 sequence reads: CASGQGQGGNTEAFF. CDR3 bases: TGTGCCAGCGGCCAAGGGCAGGGAGGGAACACTGAAGCTTTCTTT.

With regard to this clonotype: This may be a read error: a much more frequent sequence differs by one nucleotide. The chain recombines TRBV6-2 or TRBV6-3 with TRBJ1-1, with TRBD1 matching over 7 bases. Germline V gene lookup returns CDR1 MNHEY and CDR2 SVGEGT. The CDR3 runs 17 residues. Written as DNA, the CDR3 is TGTGTCAGCAGTCAGTACGCCCCGGGACAGTGGAACACTGAAGCTTTCTTT. Its translation: CVSSQYAPGQWNTEAFF.

As regards this clonotype: A much more abundant neighbour one base away suggests this may be a read error. The conserved closing phenylalanine or tryptophan is absent in this CDR3, likely reflecting a read error. This chain connects TRBV10-3 to TRBJ2-7; D remains unclear. Germline V gene sequence: CDR1 ENHRY, CDR2 SYGVKD. Trimming took off 4 bases at V and 3 bases at J, with 7 bases between the two ends. This CDR3 comprises 12 residues. CDR3 residues: CAISAGLYEQYI. CDR3 nucleotides: TGTGCCATCAGTGCGGGTCTCTACGAGCAGTACATC.

This clonotype was picked up many times. J is TRBJ2-1 and V is TRBV4-1; 7 bases line up with TRBD2. The CDR3 is 15 amino acids. Germline CDR1 and CDR2: MGHRA and YSYEKL. Losses at the gene ends were 3 bases for V and 8 bases for J; bases not matched to a gene: 10. The DNA for the CDR3 is TGCGCCAGCAGCCATACTAGCGACGCAGGCTATGAGCAGTTCTTC. This sequence encodes CASSHTSDAGYEQFF.

This clonotype was observed at least ten times. The chain carries TRBV12-3 or TRBV12-4 and TRBJ2-1; 9 bases agree with TRBD2. V trimming: 4 bases; J trimming: 12 bases; junction bases outside the gene matches: 4. The CDR3 runs 12 residues. This CDR3 is CASSSGTSPQFF. The CDR3 coding sequence is TGTGCCAGCAGTTCGGGGACTAGCCCGCAGTTCTTC.

A few counts support this clonotype. This may arise from a read error, as a much more abundant clone is one base away. The J gene is TRBJ2-2, the V gene TRBV12-3 or TRBV12-4, with a weak D call TRBD2 (5 bases). This CDR3 comprises 14 residues. With 1 base removed from V and 9 bases from J, the gap between germline ends came to 12 bases. CDR3 coding DNA: TGTGCCAGCAGTTTAGGCGCGGGCCCCTGGGAGCTGTTTTTT. This translates into CASSLGAGPWELFF.

To note about this clonotype: This is likely a read error, given that the CDR3 carries no conserved phenylalanine or tryptophan at its end. J is TRBJ2-3 and V is TRBV29-1; D is possibly TRBD2 (5 bases). The CDR3 loop spans 12 amino acids. V was pared by 3 bases and J by 5 bases, with 9 bases between. Germline assignment: CDR1 SQVTM and CDR2 ANQGSEA. In DNA, the CDR3 is TGCAGCGTTGAGACCGGGGTAGATACGCAGTATTAT. It codes for CSVETGVDTQYY.